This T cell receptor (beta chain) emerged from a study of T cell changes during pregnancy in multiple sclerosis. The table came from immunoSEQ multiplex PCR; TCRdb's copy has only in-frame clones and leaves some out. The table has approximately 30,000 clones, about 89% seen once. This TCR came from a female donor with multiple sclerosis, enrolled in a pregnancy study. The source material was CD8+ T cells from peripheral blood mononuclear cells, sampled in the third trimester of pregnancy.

CDR3 bases: TGTGCCAGCAGCGCGGGGGGAGAGACCCAGTACTTC. Translating gives CASSAGGETQYF. The genes are TRBV7-9 and TRBJ2-5, with 8 positions matching TRBD2. There are 12 residues in the CDR3. The junction had 0 bases not matched to a gene; V was cut back by 5 bases and J by 4 bases. Germline CDR1 SEHNR, CDR2 FQNEAQ (reference sequence).